The rows below give T cell receptor beta chains drawn from one sample of a study of breast tumors, draining lymph nodes, adjacent tissues. TCRdb redid the calling of the multiplex PCR reads with MiXCR, one entry per CDR3 protein. There are roughly 120,000 distinct CDR3 sequences in the sample; 15% to 20% occur only once, and less than 4.5% lies in the top ten. Sequencing used axillary lymph node tissue. All receptors come from a female donor with breast cancer. Some clones in this sample may be carry-over from other donors' samples. CDR3s include the opening cysteine and the closing phenylalanine or tryptophan. D genes are given only for firm matches. Size tells how often a clone was seen (once, few, many) or the class of an expanded clone, and some rows leave it out.

. TRBJ2-5 TRBV7-7 many TGTGCTAGCAGCAGGGACTGGCAAGAGACCCAGTACTTC CASSRDWQETQYF
. TRBJ1-2 TRBV9 . TGTGCCAGCAGCCAAACAGGGAACGACGGCCACACCTTC CASSQTGNDGHTF
. TRBJ2-3 TRBV11-2 many TGTGCCAGCAGCTTAGCATCCGTGGGAGATACGCAGTATTTT CASSLASVGDTQYF
. TRBJ1-6 TRBV20-1 many TGCAGTGCTAGAGAGACCTGGGGTAATTCACCCCTCCACTTT CSARETWGNSPLHF
. TRBJ2-7 TRBV6-5 many TGTGCCAGCAGTCCGTACAGGAGATCGGGGGAGCAGTACTTC CASSPYRRSGEQYF
. TRBJ2-7 TRBV5-1 many TGCGCCAGCAGCTTGGTGGGAAGGAGCTCCTACGAGCAGTACTTC CASSLVGRSSYEQYF
. TRBJ1-5 TRBV4-2 many TGTGCCAGCAGCCAACCCGCCCAGAGGGGCAATCAGCCCCAGCATTTT CASSQPAQRGNQPQHF
TRBD1 TRBJ2-1 TRBV2 . TGTGCCAGCAGTGGGGACAGGGGACTGAATGAGCAGTTCTTC CASSGDRGLNEQFF
TRBD1 TRBJ1-2 TRBV2 many TGTGCCAGCCACCCCACCGGGACAGCTAACTATGGCTACACCTTC CASHPTGTANYGYTF
. TRBJ2-5 TRBV19 . TGTGCCATTGCGCAGGGGCGGGGAGAGGCCCAGTACTTC CAIAQGRGEAQYF
. TRBJ2-2 TRBV12-3/TRBV12-4 many TGTGCCAGCAGTTTTTTGACTAGCACCGGGGAGCTGTTTTTT CASSFLTSTGELFF
. TRBJ2-2 TRBV3-1 many TGTGCCAGCAGAAAAAAGGGGAACACCGGGGAGCTGTTTTTT CASRKKGNTGELFF
TRBD2 TRBJ2-2 TRBV20-1 many TGCAGTGTTGCGGCGGGAGTCACCGGGGAGCTGTTTTTT CSVAAGVTGELFF
TRBD2 TRBJ2-5 TRBV20-1 many TGCAGTGCTAGCGTACTAGCGGGGGGCCTCGGCGCAGGGACCCAGTACTTC CSASVLAGGLGAGTQYF
. TRBJ2-7 TRBV12-3/TRBV12-4 many TGTGCCAGTCAATATTCCCGGGACTCGGCCTACGAGCAGTACTTC CASQYSRDSAYEQYF
. TRBJ1-3 TRBV5-1 many TGCGCCAGCAGCCAGCAAGGAGGGAAAGAAGACACCATATATTTT CASSQQGGKEDTIYF
TRBD1 TRBJ2-7 TRBV20-1 many TGCAGTGCAGAGGGACAGAGCTACGAGCAGTACTTC CSAEGQSYEQYF
TRBD2 TRBJ2-3 TRBV5-8 many TGTGCCAGCAGCCCGGGACTAGCGGGAAGCACAGATACGCAGTATTTT CASSPGLAGSTDTQYF
. TRBJ1-4 TRBV28 few TGTGCCAGCAGTTTAATCAGTTACGGTGAAAAACTGTTTTTT CASSLISYGEKLFF
TRBD2 TRBJ2-3 TRBV5-1 many TGCGCCAGCAGCCAAAAGCGGGAGGGCCCCGTACATACGCAGTATTTT CASSQKREGPVHTQYF
TRBD1 TRBJ2-7 TRBV28 many TGTGCCAGCAGCTGGGGACAGGGGGTAAACTCCTACGAGCAGTACTTC CASSWGQGVNSYEQYF
TRBD2 TRBJ2-3 TRBV5-6 many TGTGCCAGCAGCTTGGGACCTACAATCAGCGGGGGCACAGATACGCAGTATTTT CASSLGPTISGGTDTQYF
. TRBJ1-2 TRBV7-2 many TGTGCCAGCAGCTTAGCGCCGGCAGGGGTAGGATATGGCTACACCTTC CASSLAPAGVGYGYTF
TRBD2 TRBJ2-1 TRBV3-1 . TGTGCCAGCAGCCGGACTAGCGGGAGAAGGTTCTACAATGAGCAGTTCTTC CASSRTSGRRFYNEQFF
. TRBJ1-4 TRBV5-5 many TGTGCCAGCAGCTTGGAGCTGTATGCAACTAATGAAAAACTGTTTTTT CASSLELYATNEKLFF
. TRBJ1-4 TRBV27 . TGTGCCAGCAGCCCGGGGGCAGTGGGGCACGAGGCTGAAAAACTGTTTTTT CASSPGAVGHEAEKLFF
. TRBJ1-6 TRBV2 many TGTGCCAGCAGTGAGAGTAAGGGGAATTCACCCCTCCACTTT CASSESKGNSPLHF
. TRBJ2-2 TRBV5-1 many TGCGCCAGCAGCTTGATCGAATTAGAGAACACCGGGGAGCTGTTTTTT CASSLIELENTGELFF
. TRBJ1-2 TRBV12-3/TRBV12-4 many TGTGCCAGCAGACTATACTATGGCTACACCTTC CASRLYYGYTF
TRBD2 TRBJ2-1 TRBV28 . TGTGCCAGCAGTTCGGGGGGTGAGCAGTTCTTC CASSSGGEQFF
TRBD2 TRBJ2-5 TRBV7-8 many TGTGCCAGCAGCTACTCCGGGACTAGCGGGAGTGGAGAGACCCAGTACTTC CASSYSGTSGSGETQYF
TRBD2 TRBJ2-7 TRBV7-8 many TGTGCCAGCAGCTTAGAATTCATGACGACTAGCGAAACCTACGAGCAGTACTTC CASSLEFMTTSETYEQYF
TRBD2 TRBJ2-7 TRBV6-6 . TGTGCCAGCCAGGCAGTTATACTAGCGGATTACGAGCAGTACTTC CASQAVILADYEQYF
TRBD1 TRBJ2-7 TRBV18 many TGTGCCAGCTCACCCTCGAGACAGGGCTACGAGCAGTACTTC CASSPSRQGYEQYF
TRBD2 TRBJ2-3 TRBV3-1 few TGTGCCAGCAGCCCTACAGCGGGGGGGCCTGGTGCAGATACGCAGTATTTT CASSPTAGGPGADTQYF
. TRBJ2-7 TRBV20-1 many TGCAGTGCTAGAACTCCCGGACTACTGGCTGAGCAGTACTTC CSARTPGLLAEQYF
. TRBJ2-3 TRBV3-1 many TGTGCCAGCAGCCAAGCGTTGGGGACGAGCACAGATACGCAGTATTTT CASSQALGTSTDTQYF
TRBD1 TRBJ2-2 TRBV18 few TGTGCCAGCTCGCCGGGACAGACAACTAACACCGGGGAGCTGTTTTTT CASSPGQTTNTGELFF
. TRBJ1-5 TRBV27 many TGTGCCAGCAGTTTGGAGAGGACGGGCAATCAGCCCCAGCATTTT CASSLERTGNQPQHF
. TRBJ2-6 TRBV7-9 many TGTGCCAGCAGCTACAGTTTAGACTCCGGGGCCAACGTCCTGACTTTC CASSYSLDSGANVLTF
TRBD2 TRBJ2-3 TRBV10-3 many TGTGCCATCAGTGAGTCCTATGAGCGGGGGCGGGCAACAGATACGCAGTATTTT CAISESYERGRATDTQYF
. TRBJ2-3 TRBV20-1 many TGCAGTGCCACGTCAGGGGGGGTTAAGACAGATACGCAGTATTTT CSATSGGVKTDTQYF
. TRBJ1-6 TRBV20-1 few TGCAGTGCTAGATGGGGGGGGGGCAATTCACCCCTCCACTTT CSARWGGGNSPLHF
. TRBJ1-2 TRBV29-1 many TGCAGCGTTGAATGGAGGGGGGATGGCTACACCTTC CSVEWRGDGYTF
. TRBJ2-3 TRBV7-8 many TGTGCCAGCAGCCCCGTATCGGGAACGGGAACAGATACGCAGTATTTT CASSPVSGTGTDTQYF